A selection of T cell receptor beta chains follows, all from one sample in a study of blood T cell repertoires in COVID-19. Clones were sequenced by immunoSEQ multiplex PCR, and TCRdb holds only the in-frame ones, with some missing. The repertoire holds under 200,000 clones, roughly 80% seen once, with approximately 7.6% in the top ten. Source material: peripheral blood. The receptors originated from a woman at least 80 years old with COVID-19, enrolled during active disease. Both conserved end residues are part of each CDR3. The D gene is left open where the match is weak. Size is omitted from some rows. Given values are once, few, many or a class for expanded clones.

NA TRBJ1-2 TRBV5-1 NA TGCGCCAGCAGTCCCAGGGAAGCGGGTTATGGCTACACCTTC CASSPREAGYGYTF
NA TRBJ1-6 TRBV6-5 NA TGTGCCAGCAGAGGGGGACGGTCTTCACCCCTCCACTTT CASRGGRSSPLHF
once TRBJ2-7 TRBV2 TRBD2 TGTGCCAGCAGCTACTTTTCAGGACTAGCGGGGAGAGAGCAGTACTTC CASSYFSGLAGREQYF
NA TRBJ2-7 TRBV5-5 TRBD1 TGTGCCAGCAGCGGACAGGGCCACGAGCAGTACTTC CASSGQGHEQYF
NA TRBJ1-2 TRBV27 TRBD1 TGTGCCAACCCTGCGACAGGGGGCGCGGAAGGCTACACCTTC CANPATGGAEGYTF
NA TRBJ1-1 TRBV11-2 NA TGTGCCAGCAGCTTAGGAGGGAACACTGAAGCTTTCTTT CASSLGGNTEAFF
few TRBJ2-1 TRBV9 NA TGTGCCAGCAGCGCTGATAGGGGTGAGCAGTTCTTC CASSADRGEQFF
NA TRBJ2-7 TRBV2 TRBD2 TGTGCCAGCAGTGCCGTGGGACTAAAGAGCTCCTACGAGCAGTACTTC CASSAVGLKSSYEQYF
medium-sized TRBJ1-3 TRBV9 NA TGTGCCAGCAGCGTAGCTTCCGGGGCTGGAAACACCATATATTTT CASSVASGAGNTIYF
NA TRBJ2-4 TRBV6-6 NA TGTGCCAGCAGGACGCCCGGGTCGGGGGCCAAAAACATTCAGTACTTC CASRTPGSGAKNIQYF
NA TRBJ1-2 TRBV25-1 TRBD1 TGTGCCAGCAGTGGGGGTTTTCAGGGGGACTATGGCTACACCTTC CASSGGFQGDYGYTF
NA TRBJ1-1 TRBV29-1 NA TGCAGCGGATTTGATGGTCTGCGGACAGAAAAAGCTTTCTTT CSGFDGLRTEKAFF
once TRBJ2-1 TRBV5-1 NA TGCGCCAGCAGCCAACAGGCGAATGAGCAGTTCTTC CASSQQANEQFF
NA TRBJ2-2 TRBV6-4 NA TGTGCCAGCAGTCCCTTAAGAGCGGAAAACACCGGGGAGCTGTTTTTT CASSPLRAENTGELFF
NA TRBJ2-5 TRBV28 TRBD1 TGTGCCAGCAGGGGACAGGGTAGGGAGACCCAGTACTTC CASRGQGRETQYF
NA TRBJ2-7 TRBV6-5 NA TGTGCCAGCACATCGTTAGCCTACGAGCAGTACTTC CASTSLAYEQYF
NA TRBJ2-3 TRBV19 TRBD1 TGTGCCAGTAGTATTTGGTCAGGGGGTCCCGGCACAGATACGCAGTATTTT CASSIWSGGPGTDTQYF
NA TRBJ2-1 TRBV6-5 NA TGTGCCAGCAGTTACTCCGAAGCACCTTTTAGCGGCGAGCAGTTCTTC CASSYSEAPFSGEQFF
NA TRBJ1-1 TRBV19 TRBD1 TGTGCCAGTAACACTAACAGGGGAGTGAACACTGAAGCTTTCTTT CASNTNRGVNTEAFF
NA TRBJ2-3 TRBV19 NA TGTGCCAGTAGTAAGGGGGGGGCCTTAATTGATACGCAGTATTTT CASSKGGALIDTQYF
NA TRBJ1-2 TRBV6-5 TRBD1 TGTGCCAGCAGGCGGACAGGGAAGTATGGCTACACCTTC CASRRTGKYGYTF
few TRBJ1-1 TRBV3-1/TRBV3-2 NA TGTGCCAGCAGCCTCAGTGCGGGGGTCACTGAAGCTTTCTTT CASSLSAGVTEAFF
NA TRBJ2-7 TRBV4-2 TRBD1 TGTGCCAGCAGCCAAGTTCAGGGACAGACTAAAGCCTACGAGCAGTACTTC CASSQVQGQTKAYEQYF
NA TRBJ2-1 TRBV18 TRBD1 TGTGCCAGCTCGTTGACAGGGGAGAATGAGCAGTTCTTC CASSLTGENEQFF
NA TRBJ2-1 TRBV19 TRBD2 TGTGCCAGTACCTCGGGACTAGCGGGAGTAGGTGAGCAGTTCTTC CASTSGLAGVGEQFF
few TRBJ1-3 TRBV24-1 NA TGTGCCACCAGTGCCCCTGGGAGCTCTGGAAACACCATATATTTT CATSAPGSSGNTIYF
NA TRBJ1-5 TRBV19 TRBD1 TGTGCCAGTAGTTGGCGGGACAGGGGTATCAATCAGCCCCAGCATTTT CASSWRDRGINQPQHF
NA TRBJ2-3 TRBV14 NA TGTGCCAGCAGCCAGGGGGGGGGCACCACAGATACGCAGTATTTT CASSQGGGTTDTQYF
few TRBJ1-2 TRBV6-5 NA TGTGCCAGCAGGGGCCGGCAGGGTGGCTACACCTTC CASRGRQGGYTF
few TRBJ2-2 TRBV24-1 TRBD1 TGTGCCACCAGTGATTCAGGGACAGCAAACACCGGGGAGCTGTTTTTT CATSDSGTANTGELFF
NA TRBJ1-2 TRBV5-1 NA TGCGCCAGCAGCCTGACAGAGAACTATGGCTACACCTTC CASSLTENYGYTF
once TRBJ2-1 TRBV27 NA TGTGCCAGCAGTTTACAAGGGGCCATCTACAATGAGCAGTTCTTC CASSLQGAIYNEQFF
NA TRBJ2-3 TRBV9 TRBD2 TGTGCCAGCAGCGGAAGACTAGCGGGAGGACGCACAGATACGCAGTATTTT CASSGRLAGGRTDTQYF
NA TRBJ2-5 TRBV16 NA TGTGCCAGCAGCCACAAAGAGACCCAGTACTTC CASSHKETQYF
NA TRBJ1-5 TRBV3-1/TRBV3-2 TRBD1 TGTGCCAGCACCCTTGGGACAGGGGTGCAGCCCCAGCATTTT CASTLGTGVQPQHF
NA TRBJ2-5 TRBV29-1 NA TGCAGCGTTGAAGCAAACAGCGGTCGGGGCCAGTACTTC CSVEANSGRGQYF
NA TRBJ2-2 TRBV21-1 NA TGTGCCAGCAGCATAACAGGCTTAGGGGAGCTGTTTTTT CASSITGLGELFF
NA TRBJ1-3 TRBV7-9 NA TGTGCCAGCAGCCCTGAGACTGCGGCGGTGAGTGGAAACACCATATATTTT CASSPETAAVSGNTIYF
once TRBJ1-1 TRBV2 NA TGTGCCAGCAAGGGGGATTGGACTGAAGCTTTCTTT CASKGDWTEAFF
NA TRBJ2-7 TRBV5-1 TRBD1 TGCGCCAGCAGCTTGGCATGGACAGGGGGCGAGCAGTACTTC CASSLAWTGGEQYF
NA TRBJ2-1 TRBV20-1 NA TGCAGTGCTAGTACTCCGGGATATAGGAATGAGCAGTTCTTC CSASTPGYRNEQFF
NA TRBJ2-3 TRBV7-9 NA TGTGCCAGCAGCAAGCAGGGGATAGGCACAGATACGCAGTATTTT CASSKQGIGTDTQYF
NA TRBJ2-1 TRBV13 TRBD2 TGTGCCAGCAGCCCCCTGGCGGGAGGAGGGGGTGAGCAGTTCTTC CASSPLAGGGGEQFF
few TRBJ1-1 TRBV12-3/TRBV12-4 NA TGTGCCAGCAGTTTACTAGAGAACACTGAAGCTTTCTTT CASSLLENTEAFF
NA TRBJ1-3 TRBV5-1 TRBD1 TGCGCCAGCAGCCCTGCGGGACAGGGGTTTGGAAACACCATATATTTT CASSPAGQGFGNTIYF
NA TRBJ1-6 TRBV12-3/TRBV12-4 NA TGTGCCAGCAGTTTTCCGAGTTCACCCCTCCACTTT CASSFPSSPLHF
NA TRBJ1-2 TRBV6-5 TRBD1 TGTGCCAGCAGTCTCACCCGACAGGGGTTTGGCTACACCTTC CASSLTRQGFGYTF
few TRBJ1-1 TRBV7-9 TRBD1 TGTGCCAGCAGCTTAACAGGGGGCGAGGGTGAAGCTTTCTTT CASSLTGGEGEAFF
NA TRBJ2-7 TRBV2 NA TGTGCCACTTCGACACAAGCCTACGAGCAGTACTTC CATSTQAYEQYF
NA TRBJ2-3 TRBV5-1 TRBD1 TGCGCCAGCAGCTTGGGGGGACAGGGCTTGAACACAGATACGCAGTATTTT CASSLGGQGLNTDTQYF
NA TRBJ2-7 TRBV6-6 TRBD1 TGTGCCAGCAGTTCCCCCGGGACAGGGATCCACGAGCAGTACTTC CASSSPGTGIHEQYF
NA TRBJ1-1 TRBV9 NA TGTGCCAGCAGCCCCTTGGCCGTGCCCTCTGAAGCTTTCTTT CASSPLAVPSEAFF
once TRBJ1-1 TRBV29-1 NA TGCAGCGTTGAAGTAGGAGTTGACACTGAAGCTTTCTTT CSVEVGVDTEAFF
NA TRBJ1-2 TRBV3-1/TRBV3-2 NA TGTGCCAGCAGCCATGCGAGGGGAGGCTATGGCTACACCTTC CASSHARGGYGYTF
NA TRBJ1-2 TRBV3-1/TRBV3-2 NA TGTGCCAGCAGCCAAGCAGACTATGGCTACACCTTC CASSQADYGYTF
NA TRBJ1-5 TRBV7-6 NA TGTGCCAGCAGCTTAGGAACCCCGGGATCGGGTCAGCCCCAGCATTTT CASSLGTPGSGQPQHF
NA TRBJ1-3 TRBV9 NA TGTGCCAGCAGCGTCGCGGTTGGGGGAAACACCATATATTTT CASSVAVGGNTIYF
NA TRBJ1-4 TRBV18 NA TGTGCCAGCTCACCGGACAGCCCAACTAATGAAAAACTGTTTTTT CASSPDSPTNEKLFF
few TRBJ2-5 TRBV7-9 TRBD1 TGTGCCAGCAGCAGCAGGGGGACCACTCAAGAGACCCAGTACTTC CASSSRGTTQETQYF